This T cell receptor (beta chain) was found in a study of blood T cell repertoires in COVID-19. At the level of the study: The United States, Italy and Spain supplied acute and convalescent COVID-19 samples. From T cells, B-cell-depleted T cells, or PBMCs came the material, which was cDNA or gDNA.

As handled by the study authors: Amplifying reference gene primers gave estimates of nucleated cell counts. TCRdb's copy holds only in-frame clones and misses some; the assay was immunoSEQ multiplex PCR. The D gene and trimming were derived from the DNA, and the V and J assignments and clone size from that table. The table has roughly 200,000 clones, around 86% seen once. This sequence originates from a woman aged 50 to 65 with COVID-19, enrolled during active disease. Material for sequencing was peripheral blood.

CDR3: CASSLSGQAYEQYF. CDR3 nucleotide sequence: TGTGCCAGCAGTTTATCGGGACAAGCCTACGAGCAGTACTTC. V is TRBV28 and J is TRBJ2-7; maybe TRBD1 (6 bases). CDR1 is MDHEN and CDR2 is SYDVKM in the germline V gene. V shed 1 base and J shed 2 bases, with 9 bases lying between them. The CDR3 consists of 14 residues.